What follows are 26 T cell receptor beta chains derived from one specimen sequenced in a study of cytomegalovirus exposure and HLA in healthy donors. PCR used 60 Vbeta primers and 13 Jbeta primers. The data were produced by immunoSEQ multiplex PCR, yet TCRdb's version contains in-frame clones alone and is incomplete. This sample has 55,000 to 65,000 clones; over 60% occur once, and the top ten carry roughly 7.1%. Material: PBMCs. The receptors come from a man in his thirties or forties in good health and CMV-seropositive.

The DNA for the CDR3 is TGTGCCAGCAGTTACTCGTATGGGACAGTGAACACTGAAGCTTTCTTT. This gives the protein CASSYSYGTVNTEAFF. V and J are TRBV6-5 and TRBJ1-1; 7 positions agree with TRBD1. Germline V gene lookup returns CDR1 MNHEY and CDR2 SVGAGI. CDR3 length: 16 residues. Germline trimming cut 0 bases from V and 0 bases from J; bases unmatched to any gene: 4.

The count of this clone is one. This chain links TRBV11-2 with TRBJ2-7; TRBD2 is a possible D gene (5 bases). From germline, CDR1 is SGHAT and CDR2 FQNNGV. V lost 1 base and J 3 bases, leaving 10 bases between the germline ends. CDR3 length: 14 residues. This CDR3 is CASSLGGRFYEQYF. Written as DNA, the CDR3 is TGTGCCAGCAGCTTAGGAGGGCGGTTCTACGAGCAGTACTTC.

The chain carries TRBV30 and TRBJ2-6; D is ambiguous. Germline V gene lookup returns CDR1 GTSNPN and CDR2 SVGIG (reference sequence). CDR3 length: 15 residues. V was shortened by 2 bases and J by 0 bases, with 8 bases between the two germline ends. The CDR3 DNA is TGTGCCTGGAGTTTTAGAAGCTCTGGGGCCAACGTCCTGACTTTC. This gives the protein CAWSFRSSGANVLTF.

The rearrangement uses TRBV6-6 and TRBJ2-7; 7 bases align to TRBD2. The junction had 7 bases not matched to a gene; V was cut back by 6 bases and J by 2 bases. Germline V gives CDR1 MNHNY, CDR2 SVGAGI (reference sequence). The CDR3 extends over 14 amino acids. The CDR3 DNA follows: TGTGCCAGCAGCCTCCCGGGGGGAACCTACGAGCAGTACTTC. It encodes CASSLPGGTYEQYF.

The J gene is TRBJ2-1, the V gene TRBV7-9; TRBD2 matches at 12 bases. This CDR3 is 18 amino acids long. The ends lost 2 bases at V and 4 bases at J; junction bases unmatched: 9. Germline lookup yields CDR1 SEHNR and CDR2 FQNEAQ (reference sequence). The CDR3 DNA reads as TGTGCCAGCAGCTTACCGAGGACTAGCGGGGACCCATACAATGAGCAGTTCTTC. This encodes CASSLPRTSGDPYNEQFF.

The chain has TRBV4-3 and TRBJ2-3; 9 positions agree with TRBD1. Per germline, CDR1 LGHNA and CDR2 YSLEER. There are 17 residues in the CDR3. V lost 2 bases to trimming and J lost 8 bases; unmatched junction nucleotides: 14. CDR3 DNA sequence: TGCGCCAGCAGCCAAAGGAGACAGGGGGGGCCGCAGGGTACGCAGTATTTT. Its protein is CASSQRRQGGPQGTQYF.

This chain links TRBV5-6 with TRBJ1-2; 8 positions agree with TRBD1. Germline assignment: CDR1 SGHDT and CDR2 YYEEEE. V lost 4 bases, J lost 4 bases, and 6 bases stayed unmatched. The CDR3 covers 14 residues. The CDR3 loop reads CASSADRGSYGYTF. The CDR3 region has the DNA TGTGCCAGCAGCGCCGACAGGGGATCCTATGGCTACACCTTC.

Only one count was recorded for this clone. The chain employs TRBV4-2 and TRBJ2-5; TRBD2 matches 15 bases. The junction had 4 bases not matched to a gene; V was cut back by 0 bases and J by 5 bases. The CDR3 consists of 17 residues. Germline V gene lookup returns CDR1 LGHNA and CDR2 YNFKEQ. The CDR3, as DNA: TGTGCCAGCAGCCAAGACCCCGGACTAGCGGGGGGGGAGACCCAGTACTTC. This gives the protein CASSQDPGLAGGETQYF.

The genes are TRBV9 and TRBJ2-5; TRBD2 matches 9 bases. The CDR3 loop spans 15 amino acids. J was trimmed by 2 bases and V by 3 bases; bases with no gene match: 5. CDR1 is SGDLS and CDR2 is YYNGEE in the germline V gene. Written as DNA, the CDR3 is TGTGCCAGCAGCGAGGGACTAGCCCGACAAGAGACCCAGTACTTC. Its translation: CASSEGLARQETQYF.

The chain carries TRBV15 and TRBJ2-7; possibly TRBD2 for D (7 bases). Trimming removed 1 base at V and 5 bases at J, with 18 bases between. CDR3 length equals 16 residues. Germline-derived CDR1 and CDR2 are LNHNV and YYDKDF (reference sequence). The CDR3 is CATSRVWGGGGHEQYF. CDR3 in DNA: TGTGCCACCAGCAGAGTGTGGGGAGGGGGTGGCCACGAGCAGTACTTC.

The V call is TRBV11-3, the J call TRBJ2-1; 8 bases fit TRBD2. CDR1 is SGHNT and CDR2 is YENEEA in the germline V gene. The V and J ends lost 3 bases and 0 bases, in that order; junction bases with no gene match: 1. The CDR3 runs 15 residues. The CDR3 DNA follows: TGTGCCAGCAGCTTCGGGGGGGCCTCCTACAATGAGCAGTTCTTC. Protein product: CASSFGGASYNEQFF.

This clone was seen more than once but under ten times. The V gene is TRBV5-1, the J gene TRBJ1-1, with D tentatively TRBD1 (5 bases). The CDR3 covers 14 residues. Germline CDR1 is SGHRS and CDR2 is YFSETQ. V lost 0 bases and J 2 bases, leaving 8 bases between the germline ends. The CDR3 sequence is CASSLDRGNTEAFF. The CDR3 DNA sequence: TGCGCCAGCAGCTTGGATAGGGGAAACACTGAAGCTTTCTTT. The whole variable domain, remainder taken from reference TRBV5-1 and TRBJ1-1, is KAGVTQTPRYLIKTRGQQVTLSCSPISGHRSVSWYQQTPGQGLQFLFEYFSETQRNKGNFPGRFSGRQFSNSRSEMNVSTLELGDSALYLCASSLDRGNTEAFFGQGTRLTVV.

Worth noting for this clone: This CDR3 fails to terminate in the conserved phenylalanine or tryptophan, so it likely reflects a read error. The V gene is TRBV11-2, the J gene TRBJ1-2; unclear D gene. V lost 5 bases, J lost 4 bases, and 8 bases lay in between. CDR1 is SGHAT, CDR2 FQNNGV, per germline. The CDR3 sequence is 12 residues long. The CDR3 loop reads CASSQVGYGYTV. CDR3 sequence (DNA): TGTGCCAGCAGCCAGGTCGGCTATGGCTACACCGTC.

This sequence joins TRBV7-3 and TRBJ2-5; 13 nucleotides match TRBD2. Germline V gives CDR1 SGHTA, CDR2 FQGTGA. V lost 6 bases to trimming and J lost 4 bases; unmatched junction nucleotides: 8. The CDR3 spans 16 residues. The CDR3 here is CASSPSGLAGLETQYF. CDR3 nucleotides: TGTGCCAGCAGTCCCTCGGGACTAGCGGGGTTAGAGACCCAGTACTTC.

The chain combines TRBV5-1 with TRBJ2-2, with 7 bases fitting TRBD1. Trimming removed 2 bases from V and 1 base from J; junction bases left unmatched: 2. Germline-derived CDR1 and CDR2 are SGHRS and YFSETQ. The CDR3 contains 15 residues. The CDR3 region is CASSFDRENTGELFF. CDR3 sequence (DNA): TGCGCCAGCAGCTTTGACAGGGAGAACACCGGGGAGCTGTTTTTT.

The rearrangement joins TRBV6-1 to TRBJ2-2; maybe TRBD2 (6 bases). Germline CDR1 reads MNHNS; CDR2 reads SASEGT. Trimming removed 4 bases at V and 1 base at J, with 10 bases between. The CDR3 contains 15 residues. The CDR3 nucleotides are TGTGCCAGCAGTGGGGGGGTCCTGAACACCGGGGAGCTGTTTTTT. Translation gives CASSGGVLNTGELFF.

This chain links TRBV5-6 with TRBJ1-2, with a weak D call TRBD1 (6 bases). CDR3 size: 14 residues. Per the germline V gene, CDR1 is SGHDT and CDR2 is YYEEEE. Trimming took 4 bases from V and 6 from J, leaving 16 bases between them. CDR3 sequence (DNA): TGTGCCAGCAGCCCCCCAGGGGAGGGGCATGGCTACACCTTC. It yields the protein CASSPPGEGHGYTF.

The CDR3, as DNA: TGTGCCAGCTCACCTAGTCGACTAGCGGGGGATGAGCAGTTCTTC. Protein sequence: CASSPSRLAGDEQFF. This chain connects TRBV18 to TRBJ2-1; TRBD2 aligns across 12 bases. The germline V gene encodes CDR1 KGHSH and CDR2 LQKENI. The CDR3 runs to 15 residues. V lost 3 bases, J lost 8 bases, and 5 bases stayed unmatched.

V is TRBV6-4 and J is TRBJ2-2, with 9 positions matching TRBD2. Unmatched junction bases numbered 6, after V lost 6 bases and J lost 4 bases. This CDR3 has 15 amino acids. From germline, CDR1 is MRHNA and CDR2 SNTAGT. The CDR3 nucleotides are TGTGCCAGCAGCGAACAAGCGGGGGGCACCGGGGAGCTGTTTTTT. Encoded protein: CASSEQAGGTGELFF.

The J gene is TRBJ2-7, the V gene TRBV6-5; D is undetermined. Germline V CDR1 and CDR2: MNHEY, SVGAGI. The CDR3 length is 13 residues. Trimming left V 5 bases short and J 3 bases short, with 11 bases between. The CDR3 DNA reads as TGTGCCAGCAGTAACAGTGAATACTACGAGCAGTACTTC. Translation: CASSNSEYYEQYF.

DNA for the CDR3: TGTGCCAGCAGCCAAGAGGCAAGGGGCGGTCGGCCCCAGCATTTT. Amino acid sequence: CASSQEARGGRPQHF. V usage is TRBV4-2 and J usage is TRBJ1-5, with D tentatively TRBD1 (5 bases). The CDR3 runs 15 residues. V was cut by 0 bases and J by 9 bases, with 15 bases left in between. In germline, CDR1 is LGHNA, CDR2 YNFKEQ.

The chain couples TRBV5-1 to TRBJ2-5, with 9 nucleotides matching TRBD1. The DNA matches TRBJ2-7 better at its end, which makes the J call doubtful. CDR3 length: 16 amino acids. Germline loops: CDR1 SGHRS, CDR2 YFSETQ. CDR3 sequence: CASSTAGQGLSYEQYF. The CDR3 bases are TGCGCCAGCAGCACCGCCGGACAGGGGCTTTCCTACGAGCAGTACTTC.

This clone has only a few counts. DNA for the CDR3: TGTGCCAGCAGTCGACAGGGCGATCAGCCCCAGCATTTT. Translating gives CASSRQGDQPQHF. This chain uses TRBV28 with TRBJ1-5, with 7 bases lining up with TRBD1. The germline CDR1 and CDR2 sequences are MDHEN and SYDVKM. The CDR3 totals 13 residues. J was trimmed by 5 bases and V by 5 bases; bases with no gene match: 3. The whole variable domain, remainder taken from reference TRBV28 and TRBJ1-5, is DVKVTQSSRYLVKRTGEKVFLECVQDMDHENMFWYRQDPGLGLRLIYFSYDVKMKEKGDIPEGYSVSREKKERFSLILESASTNQTSMYLCASSRQGDQPQHFGDGTRLSIL.

The chain couples TRBV2 to TRBJ1-2, with 8 positions matching TRBD1. The V gene's germline CDR1 is SNHLY and CDR2 FYNNEI. The trim removed 4 bases at V and 4 bases at J, leaving 8 bases unmatched. This CDR3 contains 15 residues. The CDR3 region has the DNA TGTGCCAGCAGTGCGCAGGGGGCGGTCGGCTATGGCTACACCTTC. It yields the protein CASSAQGAVGYGYTF.

The gene calls are TRBV27 and TRBJ2-2, with 13 positions matching TRBD2. Germline lookup yields CDR1 MNHEY and CDR2 SMNVEV (reference sequence). This CDR3 contains 15 residues. Trimming cost V 4 bases and J 6 bases; bases outside gene matches: 2. The CDR3 bases are TGTGCCAGCAGTTGGGGACTAGCGGGGTCCGGGGAGCTGTTTTTT. Its translation is CASSWGLAGSGELFF.

The chain has TRBV5-4 and TRBJ2-1; D is perhaps TRBD2 (6 bases). Between the trimmed V and J ends, which lost 5 bases and 9 bases, there was a span of 12 bases. CDR1 SGHNT and CDR2 YYREEE come from the germline V gene (reference sequence). The CDR3 consists of 12 residues. CDR3 residues: CASRPQEGEQFF. Here the CDR3 DNA reads TGTGCCAGCAGACCACAGGAGGGTGAGCAGTTCTTC.